This T cell receptor (beta chain) was sequenced for a study of blood T cell repertoires in COVID-19. On the study more broadly: Nucleic acid was either cDNA or gDNA, and it came from T cells, B-cell-depleted T cells, or PBMCs.

In terms of age and location, participants ranged from about 18 to 89 years and lived in about 25 US areas. The CDR3 covers 16 residues. The germline V and J ends were trimmed by 4 bases and 0 bases, with 13 bases remaining between them. From germline, CDR1 is MGHRA and CDR2 YSYEKL. Under the authors' procedure: Amplification from reference gene primers served as the basis for estimated nucleated cell counts. Here immunoSEQ multiplex PCR was the method, and the copy in TCRdb shows in-frame clones only, minus some. V and J calls plus clone size are reproduced from that table; the DNA served to infer D and trimming. Of 280,000 or so clones in the sample, 70% to 90% were seen once.

This chain connects TRBV4-1 to TRBJ2-4; D possibly corresponds to TRBD1 (5 bases). Sequences were obtained from PBMCs or T cells enriched from blood (not recorded which). This receptor was obtained from a man under 40 who had recovered from COVID-19. The CDR3, as DNA: TGCGCCAGCAGCCTACCCACAGGAATAGCCAAAAACATTCAGTACTTC. Translated, it gives CASSLPTGIAKNIQYF.